Below are 28 T cell receptor beta chains sequenced from a single sample in a study of shared clonotypes between healthy human individuals (dated by TCRdb to the early 2020s). Libraries were prepared through the immunoSEQ multiplex PCR assay. TCRdb stores this immuneACCESS table with in-frame sequences only. Part of the clones is absent; in the studies checked, under half of the shortfall reflects unresolved V genes, and no reason is known for the rest. The sample table contains roughly 2,300,000 clones; only one count was recorded for less than 95% of them. The ten largest account for approximately 0.4% of the sample. The sequencing sample was made of naive CD4+ T cells from PBMCs. This specimen's cell subset or site label, interpreted: CD45RA+ positively selected. These receptors originate from a man aged 18-30 years in good health. Some clones in this sample may be carry-over from other donors' samples.

The chain has TRBV7-2 and TRBJ2-1; D is unclear. The CDR3 totals 15 residues. CDR1 is SGHTA, CDR2 FQGNSA, per germline. The V end lost 4 bases, the J end lost 3 bases, and 13 bases lay between the germline ends. CDR3 DNA: TGTGCCAGCAGCTCGGCTCCTTTTAGCTACAATGAGCAGTTCTTC. Translation: CASSSAPFSYNEQFF.

This chain links TRBV7-2 with TRBJ1-1; weak D call: TRBD1 (5 bases). CDR3 length equals 14 residues. Between the trimmed V and J ends, which lost 5 bases and 2 bases, there was a span of 12 bases. CDR1 and CDR2 from the germline V gene are SGHTA and FQGNSA. CDR3 region: CASSPDSFNTEAFF. CDR3 in DNA: TGTGCCAGCAGCCCCGACAGTTTCAACACTGAAGCTTTCTTT.

This clone was detected once. The V call is TRBV28, the J call TRBJ2-7, with 7 nucleotides matching TRBD1. This CDR3 contains 16 residues. V shed 5 bases and J 5 bases; nucleotides not matched to a gene: 15. Germline lookup yields CDR1 MDHEN and CDR2 SYDVKM. CDR3: CASSRAGTAKRDEQYF. CDR3 nucleotides: TGTGCCAGCAGTCGAGCCGGGACAGCTAAGAGAGACGAGCAGTACTTC.

This clone was detected only once. The CDR3 is CASSRRPISTGPNTEAFF. The CDR3 DNA reads as TGTGCCAGCAGTCGTCGCCCCATTTCCACCGGCCCGAACACTGAAGCTTTCTTT. V is TRBV13 and J is TRBJ1-1; no reliable D call. CDR1 and CDR2 (germline): PRHDT, FYEKMQ (reference sequence). This CDR3 is 18 amino acids long. V was clipped by 6 bases and J by 1 base, with 24 bases between them.

The chain couples TRBV15 to TRBJ1-1; 11 bases agree with TRBD1. V lost 2 bases and J lost 4; bases outside the gene matches: 3. The CDR3 is 15 residues long. Looked up from germline, CDR1 is LNHNV and CDR2 is YYDKDF (reference sequence). CDR3 DNA: TGTGCCACCAGCAGACTCGGGACAGGGGGCACTGAAGCTTTCTTT. Translating gives CATSRLGTGGTEAFF.

This CDR3 reads CASSGDRGETQYF. CDR3 bases: TGTGCCAGTAGTGGGGACAGGGGGGAGACCCAGTACTTC. The rearrangement joins TRBV19 to TRBJ2-5, with 11 bases matching TRBD1. The CDR3 is 13 residues long. V was clipped by 5 bases and J by 5 bases; unmatched bases: 1. From germline, CDR1 is LNHDA and CDR2 SQIVND (reference sequence).

The rearrangement joins TRBV10-1 to TRBJ2-7; D may be TRBD1 (6 bases). Looked up from germline, CDR1 is WNHNN and CDR2 is SYGVQD (reference sequence). With 6 bases removed from V and 6 bases from J, the gap between germline ends came to 24 bases. This CDR3 has 16 residues. The CDR3: CASRHAEGDPWAEQYF. CDR3 in DNA: TGCGCCAGCAGACACGCAGAGGGGGACCCGTGGGCCGAGCAGTACTTC.

The chain recombines TRBV4-2 with TRBJ2-1, with D perhaps assigned TRBD1 or TRBD2 (6 bases each). The CDR3 sequence is 20 residues long. CDR1 is LGHNA and CDR2 is YNFKEQ in the germline V gene. V was trimmed by 1 base and J by 3 bases, leaving 25 bases between them. The CDR3 region is CASSQGTQGGPVVLYNEQFF. CDR3 DNA: TGTGCCAGCAGCCAAGGAACACAGGGAGGCCCAGTAGTCCTCTACAATGAGCAGTTCTTC.

The chain has TRBV28 and TRBJ1-5, with D maybe TRBD1 (6 bases). The CDR3 contains 14 residues. Trimming removed 6 bases at V and 6 bases at J, with 15 bases between. Germline CDR1 is MDHEN and CDR2 is SYDVKM. CDR3 DNA sequence: TGTGCCAGCAGCTCAGTTCAGGGGAGTCAGCCCCAGCATTTT. Its protein is CASSSVQGSQPQHF.

J is TRBJ2-7 and V is TRBV7-2; D unclear. The ends were cut back, 1 base at V and 2 bases at J, with 12 bases in the middle. The germline CDR1 and CDR2 sequences are SGHTA and FQGNSA. This CDR3 region has 15 residues. This chain's CDR3 is CASSLGSSSAYEQYF. The CDR3 DNA reads as TGTGCCAGCAGCTTAGGCAGCAGTTCAGCCTACGAGCAGTACTTC.

J is TRBJ1-3 and V is TRBV5-8; a possible D gene is TRBD1 (5 bases). CDR3 length equals 14 residues. V shed 6 bases and J shed 0 bases, with 10 bases lying between them. Germline V gene sequence: CDR1 SGHTS, CDR2 YDEGEE. In DNA, the CDR3 is TGTGCCAGCAAGGACAAATCCTCTGGAAACACCATATATTTT. This translates into CASKDKSSGNTIYF.

The J gene is TRBJ2-5, the V gene TRBV7-2; 8 nucleotides align to TRBD1. Looked up from germline, CDR1 is SGHTA and CDR2 is FQGNSA. V was clipped by 2 bases and J by 5 bases; unmatched bases: 7. CDR3 length: 15 amino acids. The CDR3 bases are TGTGCCAGCAGCTTACTGCAGGGGGCGGGGGAGACCCAGTACTTC. Residues: CASSLLQGAGETQYF. Drawing the rest from reference TRBV7-2 and TRBJ2-5, the complete variable domain is GAGVSQSPSNKVTEKGKDVELRCDPISGHTALYWYRQSLGQGLEFLIYFQGNSAPDKSGLPSDRFSAERTGGSVSTLTIQRTQQEDSAVYLCASSLLQGAGETQYFGPGTRLLVL.

Only one count was recorded for this clone. This chain connects TRBV6-4 to TRBJ2-5; 9 bases fit TRBD2. Germline lookup yields CDR1 MRHNA and CDR2 SNTAGT. The CDR3 runs 17 residues. The junction had 16 bases not matched to a gene; V was cut back by 6 bases and J by 5 bases. The CDR3 DNA sequence: TGTGCCAGCAGAGGTACCGGGACTAGCCGAGCGGGGGAGACCCAGTACTTC. As protein: CASRGTGTSRAGETQYF.

The chain carries TRBV5-8 and TRBJ2-7, with a tentative D call TRBD1 (6 bases). The V end lost 4 bases, the J end lost 2 bases, and 7 bases lay between the germline ends. Germline CDR1 and CDR2: SGHTS and YDEGEE. The length of the CDR3 is 12 residues. The DNA of the CDR3 is TGTGCCAGCAGCCGGGACACCTACGAGCAGTACTTC. This encodes CASSRDTYEQYF.

This clone was recorded once. The J gene is TRBJ2-7, the V gene TRBV6-5, with 7 bases lining up with TRBD2. The CDR3 has 15 amino acids. V gave up 0 bases and J gave up 3 bases; unmatched junction bases: 5. CDR1 and CDR2 (germline): MNHEY, SVGAGI. CDR3 coding DNA: TGTGCCAGCAGTTACTCGAGCGCGGGAGTCTACGAGCAGTACTTC. Translated: CASSYSSAGVYEQYF.

V usage is TRBV10-3 and J usage is TRBJ2-3, with TRBD2 matching 10 bases. The V segment lost 1 base and the J segment 0 bases; nucleotides outside the gene matches: 10. CDR3 length: 19 amino acids. CDR1 ENHRY and CDR2 SYGVKD come from the germline V gene. The CDR3 nucleotides are TGTGCCATCAGTGAGTTTGAGCTAGCGGGAGAAGGTAGCACAGATACGCAGTATTTT. It is translated as CAISEFELAGEGSTDTQYF.

The chain couples TRBV2 to TRBJ2-1; 8 nucleotides line up with TRBD2. CDR1 and CDR2 from the germline V gene are SNHLY and FYNNEI. With V trimmed by 2 bases and J by 4 bases, 4 bases remained unmatched. The CDR3 length is 15 residues. The CDR3 DNA reads as TGTGCCAGCAGTGAACGACTAGCGCCGTACAATGAGCAGTTCTTC. The encoded protein is CASSERLAPYNEQFF.

This clone came up once. The V call is TRBV29-1, the J call TRBJ2-5, with D unclear. CDR3 length: 13 amino acids. Trimming cost V 3 bases and J 2 bases, with 10 bases left between them. Germline CDR1 is SQVTM and CDR2 is ANQGSEA. CDR3 in DNA: TGCAGCGTTGATGCGTTAGAGCAAGAGACCCAGTACTTC. This codes for CSVDALEQETQYF.

V gene TRBV27 combines with J gene TRBJ2-1; possible D gene TRBD2, 6 bases. Trimming stripped 2 bases from V and 3 bases from J, with 11 bases between. The CDR3 spans 15 residues. The germline V gene has CDR1 MNHEY and CDR2 SMNVEV (reference sequence). CDR3 in amino acids: CASSLLAIGYNEQFF. In DNA, the CDR3 is TGTGCCAGCAGTTTACTAGCGATAGGCTACAATGAGCAGTTCTTC.

The V call is TRBV6-1, the J call TRBJ2-5; D uncertain. Germline V gene sequence: CDR1 MNHNS, CDR2 SASEGT. The CDR3 length is 11 residues. V was cut by 5 bases and J by 3 bases, with 4 bases left in between. The chain's CDR3 is CASSSKETQYF. The CDR3 DNA is TGTGCCAGCAGTTCGAAAGAGACCCAGTACTTC.

There are a few counts of this clone. V gene TRBV28 combines with J gene TRBJ1-4; 8 positions match TRBD1. CDR1 is MDHEN and CDR2 is SYDVKM in the germline V gene. Trimming removed 5 bases from V and 8 bases from J; junction bases left unmatched: 10. The CDR3 contains 15 residues. The CDR3 region has the DNA TGTGCCAGCAGTAGACAGGGGAAGGGAGAGGAAAAACTGTTTTTT. Protein sequence: CASSRQGKGEEKLFF. Full variable domain (missing parts from reference TRBV28 and TRBJ1-4): DVKVTQSSRYLVKRTGEKVFLECVQDMDHENMFWYRQDPGLGLRLIYFSYDVKMKEKGDIPEGYSVSREKKERFSLILESASTNQTSMYLCASSRQGKGEEKLFFGSGTQLSVL.

V is TRBV30 and J is TRBJ2-5, with 7 bases that match TRBD1. Unmatched junction bases numbered 12, after V lost 4 bases and J lost 1 base. The CDR3 has 16 amino acids. Germline V lookup: CDR1 GTSNPN, CDR2 SVGIG (reference sequence). The CDR3 here is CAWKGKGAGAQETQYF. CDR3 nucleotide sequence: TGTGCCTGGAAGGGGAAGGGGGCCGGGGCCCAAGAGACCCAGTACTTC. The whole variable domain, filled in from reference TRBV30 and TRBJ2-5, reads SQTIHQWPATLVQPVGSPLSLECTVEGTSNPNLYWYRQAAGRGLQLLFYSVGIGQISSEVPQNLSASRPQDRQFILSSKKLLLSDSGFYLCAWKGKGAGAQETQYFGPGTRLLVL.

The rearrangement links TRBV27 to TRBJ2-6; 8 bases are shared with TRBD1. The V gene's germline CDR1 is MNHEY and CDR2 SMNVEV (reference sequence). The CDR3 is 17 amino acids. The junction had 6 bases not matched to a gene; V was cut back by 5 bases and J by 0 bases. The CDR3 is CASSRDRIYSGANVLTF. The CDR3 region has the DNA TGTGCCAGCAGTCGGGACAGGATATACTCTGGGGCCAACGTCCTGACTTTC.

CDR3 sequence (DNA): TGTGCCAGCAGCAACGGACAGGGGCCGGTCCGAGAAAAACTGTTTTTT. This codes for CASSNGQGPVREKLFF. The V call is TRBV5-8, the J call TRBJ1-4; 9 nucleotides align to TRBD1. This CDR3 is built from 16 residues. Germline V gene sequence: CDR1 SGHTS, CDR2 YDEGEE. V lost 4 bases, J lost 8 bases, and 12 bases stayed unmatched.

This clone was counted a single time. Other nucleotide sequences in the sample specify the same CDR3. The rearrangement joins TRBV29-1 to TRBJ2-5, with D tentatively TRBD2 (6 bases). CDR1 and CDR2 (germline): SQVTM, ANQGSEA. This CDR3 has 12 residues. With 4 bases removed from V and 1 base from J, the gap between germline ends came to 7 bases. CDR3 DNA: TGCAGCGTTGTGGGACTCCAAGAGACCCAGTACTTC. Protein product: CSVVGLQETQYF.

The V call is TRBV27, the J call TRBJ2-2; tentatively, D is TRBD1 (6 bases). The CDR3 has 14 amino acids. V shed 5 bases and J shed 3 bases, with 10 bases lying between them. Germline V gene sequence: CDR1 MNHEY, CDR2 SMNVEV (reference sequence). As DNA, the CDR3 is TGTGCCAGCAGTCCGACAGGATACACCGGGGAGCTGTTTTTT. Translating gives CASSPTGYTGELFF.

The chain couples TRBV5-4 to TRBJ1-2, with D possibly being TRBD1 (5 bases). CDR1 is SGHNT and CDR2 is YYREEE in the germline V gene (reference sequence). Trimming cost V 0 bases and J 5 bases, with 8 bases left between them. The CDR3 loop spans 13 amino acids. For the CDR3, the DNA is TGTGCCAGCAGCTTGGGACAGAAATATGGCTACACCTTC. This codes for CASSLGQKYGYTF.

The V call is TRBV30, the J call TRBJ1-6, with TRBD1 matching over 10 bases. In germline, CDR1 is GTSNPN, CDR2 SVGIG (reference sequence). This CDR3 contains 17 residues. The ends lost 3 bases at V and 6 bases at J; junction bases unmatched: 11. The CDR3 coding sequence is TGTGCCTGGAGGGAAACCGGGACAGGGGCTTCTAATTCACCCCTCCACTTT. This translates into CAWRETGTGASNSPLHF.